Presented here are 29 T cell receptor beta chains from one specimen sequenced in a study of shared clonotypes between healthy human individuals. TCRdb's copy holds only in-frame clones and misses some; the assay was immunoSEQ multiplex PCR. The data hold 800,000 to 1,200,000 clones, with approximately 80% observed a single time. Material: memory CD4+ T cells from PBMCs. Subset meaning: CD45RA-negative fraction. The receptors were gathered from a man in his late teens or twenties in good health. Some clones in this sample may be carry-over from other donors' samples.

The CDR3 sequence: CASSPVLAGNTGELFF. The DNA for the CDR3 is TGTGCCAGCTCACCAGTTCTAGCGGGAAACACCGGGGAGCTGTTTTTT. The chain links TRBV18 to TRBJ2-2, with 9 bases aligning to TRBD2. V was pared by 2 bases and J by 2 bases, with 3 bases of the junction left unmatched. Per germline, CDR1 KGHSH and CDR2 LQKENI. This CDR3 comprises 16 residues.

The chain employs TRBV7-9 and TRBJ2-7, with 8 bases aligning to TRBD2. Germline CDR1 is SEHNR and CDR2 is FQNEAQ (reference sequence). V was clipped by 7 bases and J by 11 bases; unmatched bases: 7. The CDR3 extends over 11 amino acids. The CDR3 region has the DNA TGTGCCAGCACCCTAGCGGGCCAGGAGTACTTC. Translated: CASTLAGQEYF.

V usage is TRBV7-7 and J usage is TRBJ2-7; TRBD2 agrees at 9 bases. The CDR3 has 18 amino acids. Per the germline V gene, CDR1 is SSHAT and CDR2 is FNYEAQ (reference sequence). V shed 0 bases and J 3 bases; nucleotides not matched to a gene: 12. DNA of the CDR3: TGTGCCAGCAGCTTAGCGGGTAGCGGGAGAGTCACCCTCTACGAGCAGTACTTC. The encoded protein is CASSLAGSGRVTLYEQYF.

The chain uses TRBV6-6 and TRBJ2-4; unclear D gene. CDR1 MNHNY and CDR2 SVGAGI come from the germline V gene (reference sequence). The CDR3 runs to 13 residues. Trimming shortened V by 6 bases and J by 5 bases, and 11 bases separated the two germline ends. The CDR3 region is CASRRPVENIQYF. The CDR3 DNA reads TGTGCCAGCAGACGACCGGTAGAAAACATTCAGTACTTC.

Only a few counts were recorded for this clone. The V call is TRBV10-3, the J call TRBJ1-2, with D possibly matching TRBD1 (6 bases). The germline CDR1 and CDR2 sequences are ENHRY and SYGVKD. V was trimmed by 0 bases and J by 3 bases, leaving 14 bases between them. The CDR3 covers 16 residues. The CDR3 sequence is CAISESAGGDHYGYTF. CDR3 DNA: TGTGCCATCAGTGAGTCTGCCGGGGGCGATCACTATGGCTACACCTTC.

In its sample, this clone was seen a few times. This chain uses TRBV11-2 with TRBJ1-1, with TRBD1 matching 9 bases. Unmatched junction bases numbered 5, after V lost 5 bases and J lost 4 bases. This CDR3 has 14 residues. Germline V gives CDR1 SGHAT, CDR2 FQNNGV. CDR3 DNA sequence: TGTGCCAGCAGCGCCATACAGGGGGCCACTGAAGCTTTCTTT. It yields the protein CASSAIQGATEAFF.

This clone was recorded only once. The CDR3 coding sequence is TGTGCCAGCAGTTTTTTCCCCAACGAGCAGTACTTC. Translated: CASSFFPNEQYF. The V call is TRBV28, the J call TRBJ2-7; no firm D call. The CDR3 is made up of 12 amino acids. Germline-derived CDR1 and CDR2 are MDHEN and SYDVKM. The V end was cut by 3 bases, the J end by 5 bases, with 8 bases between.

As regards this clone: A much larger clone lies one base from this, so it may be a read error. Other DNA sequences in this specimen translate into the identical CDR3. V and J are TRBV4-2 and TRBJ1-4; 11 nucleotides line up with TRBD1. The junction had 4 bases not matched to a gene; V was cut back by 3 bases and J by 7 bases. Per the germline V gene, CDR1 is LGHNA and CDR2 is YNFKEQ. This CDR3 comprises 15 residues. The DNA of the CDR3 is TGTGCCAGCAGCCAGGGGACAGGGGGTTTTGAAAAACTGTTTTTT. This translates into CASSQGTGGFEKLFF.

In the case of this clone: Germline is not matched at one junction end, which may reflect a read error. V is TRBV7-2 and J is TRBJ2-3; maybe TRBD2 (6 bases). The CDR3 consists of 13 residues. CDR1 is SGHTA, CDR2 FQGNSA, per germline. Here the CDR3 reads CASSRTVAGSRDF. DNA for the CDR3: TGTGCCAGCAGCCGTACGGTGGCGGGGTCCCGGGATTTT.

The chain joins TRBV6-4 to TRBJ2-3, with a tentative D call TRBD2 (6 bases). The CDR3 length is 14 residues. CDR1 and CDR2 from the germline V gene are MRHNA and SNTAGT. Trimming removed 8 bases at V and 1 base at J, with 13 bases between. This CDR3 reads CASGTGDGTDTQYF. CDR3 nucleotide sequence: TGTGCCAGCGGAACGGGAGATGGCACAGATACGCAGTATTTT.

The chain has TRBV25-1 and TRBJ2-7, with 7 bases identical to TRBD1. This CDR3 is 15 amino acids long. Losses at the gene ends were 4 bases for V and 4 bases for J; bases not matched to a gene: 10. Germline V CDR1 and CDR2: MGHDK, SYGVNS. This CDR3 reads CASSASGTANYEQYF. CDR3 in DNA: TGTGCCAGCAGTGCCTCAGGGACAGCCAATTACGAGCAGTACTTC.

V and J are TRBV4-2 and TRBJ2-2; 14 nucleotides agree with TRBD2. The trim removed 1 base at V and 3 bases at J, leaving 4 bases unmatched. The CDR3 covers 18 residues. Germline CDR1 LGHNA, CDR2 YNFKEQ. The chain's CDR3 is CASSQVLGLAGDTGELFF. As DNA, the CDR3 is TGTGCCAGCAGCCAAGTACTGGGACTAGCGGGAGACACCGGGGAGCTGTTTTTT.

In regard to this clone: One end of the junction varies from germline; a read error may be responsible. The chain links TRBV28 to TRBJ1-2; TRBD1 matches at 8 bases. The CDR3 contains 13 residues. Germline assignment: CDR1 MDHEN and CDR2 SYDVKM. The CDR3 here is CASSLADRAGGSF. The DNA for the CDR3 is TGTGCCAGCAGTTTGGCGGACAGGGCCGGTGGGTCCTTC.

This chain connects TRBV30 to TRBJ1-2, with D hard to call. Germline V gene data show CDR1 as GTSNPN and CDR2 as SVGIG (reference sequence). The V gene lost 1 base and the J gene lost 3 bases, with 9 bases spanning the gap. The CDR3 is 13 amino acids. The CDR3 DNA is TGTGCCTGGAGTGATCAGGTTGACTATGGCTACACCTTC. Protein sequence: CAWSDQVDYGYTF.

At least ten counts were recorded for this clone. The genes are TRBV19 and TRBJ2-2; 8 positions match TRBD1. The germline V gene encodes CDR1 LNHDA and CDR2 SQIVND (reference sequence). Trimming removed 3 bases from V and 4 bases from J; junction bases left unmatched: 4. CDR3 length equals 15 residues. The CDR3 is CASSMTGVVTGELFF. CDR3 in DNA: TGTGCCAGTAGTATGACAGGGGTCGTCACCGGGGAGCTGTTTTTT.

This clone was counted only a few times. CDR3 protein: CASSYSSGTGGYTF. The CDR3 DNA reads as TGTGCCAGCAGTTACTCTTCCGGGACAGGGGGCTACACCTTC. The gene calls are TRBV6-5 and TRBJ1-2, with 9 bases matching TRBD1. The J segment lost 8 bases and the V segment lost 0 bases, leaving 4 bases of the junction unmatched. Germline V gene data show CDR1 as MNHEY and CDR2 as SVGAGI. This CDR3 contains 14 residues.

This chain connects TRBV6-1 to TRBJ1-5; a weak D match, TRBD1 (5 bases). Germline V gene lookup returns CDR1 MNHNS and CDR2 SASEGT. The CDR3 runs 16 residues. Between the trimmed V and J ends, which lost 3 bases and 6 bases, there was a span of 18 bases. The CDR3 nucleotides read TGTGCCAGCAGTGACATATGGGGGTCGGGCGGTCAGCCCCAGCATTTT. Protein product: CASSDIWGSGGQPQHF.

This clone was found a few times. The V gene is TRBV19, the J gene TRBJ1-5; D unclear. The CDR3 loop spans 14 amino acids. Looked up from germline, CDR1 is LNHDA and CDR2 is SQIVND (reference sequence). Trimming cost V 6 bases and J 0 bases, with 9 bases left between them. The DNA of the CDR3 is TGTGCCAGTAGGGAACACAGTAGCAATCAGCCCCAGCATTTT. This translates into CASREHSSNQPQHF.

CDR3 sequence reads: CASTHLKRVGDTGELFF. DNA of the CDR3: TGTGCCAGCACCCACCTCAAACGCGTCGGGGACACCGGGGAGCTGTTTTTT. The chain combines TRBV11-2 with TRBJ2-2, with D possibly matching TRBD2 (5 bases). Looked up from germline, CDR1 is SGHAT and CDR2 is FQNNGV. With 7 bases removed from V and 3 bases from J, the gap between germline ends came to 21 bases. There are 17 residues in the CDR3.

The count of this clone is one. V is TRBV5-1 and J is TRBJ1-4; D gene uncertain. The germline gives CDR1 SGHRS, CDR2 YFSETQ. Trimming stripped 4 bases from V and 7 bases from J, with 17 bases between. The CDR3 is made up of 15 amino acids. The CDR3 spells CASSPDTGIVEKLFF. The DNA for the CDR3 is TGCGCCAGCAGCCCTGACACGGGGATAGTTGAAAAACTGTTTTTT.

CDR3 protein: CASADRFNEKLFF. The CDR3 bases are TGTGCCAGCGCCGACAGGTTTAATGAAAAACTGTTTTTT. The chain combines TRBV19 with TRBJ1-4; the D gene is possibly TRBD1 (6 bases). V gave up 9 bases and J gave up 4 bases, with 12 bases separating them. This CDR3 spans 13 amino acids. CDR1 and CDR2 (germline): LNHDA, SQIVND (reference sequence).

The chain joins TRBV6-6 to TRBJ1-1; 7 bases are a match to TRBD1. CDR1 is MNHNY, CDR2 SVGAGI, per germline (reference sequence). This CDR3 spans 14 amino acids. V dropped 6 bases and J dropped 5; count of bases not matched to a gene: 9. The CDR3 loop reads CASRAMRGHTEAFF. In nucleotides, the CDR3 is TGTGCCAGCAGGGCAATGAGGGGGCATACTGAAGCTTTCTTT.

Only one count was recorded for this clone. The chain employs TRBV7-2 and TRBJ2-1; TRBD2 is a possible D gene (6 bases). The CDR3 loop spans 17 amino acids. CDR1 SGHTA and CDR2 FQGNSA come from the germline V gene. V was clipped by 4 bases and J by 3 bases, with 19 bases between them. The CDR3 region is CASSSHGQRVIYNEQFF. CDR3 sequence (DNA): TGTGCCAGCAGCTCCCACGGGCAGCGGGTCATCTACAATGAGCAGTTCTTC.

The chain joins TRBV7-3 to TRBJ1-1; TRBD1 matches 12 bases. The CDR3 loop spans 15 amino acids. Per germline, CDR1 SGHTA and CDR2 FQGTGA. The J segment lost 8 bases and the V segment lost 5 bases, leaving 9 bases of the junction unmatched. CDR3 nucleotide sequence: TGTGCCAGCAGCCTACCCGGGACAGGGGGCCGCGAAGCTTTCTTT. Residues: CASSLPGTGGREAFF.

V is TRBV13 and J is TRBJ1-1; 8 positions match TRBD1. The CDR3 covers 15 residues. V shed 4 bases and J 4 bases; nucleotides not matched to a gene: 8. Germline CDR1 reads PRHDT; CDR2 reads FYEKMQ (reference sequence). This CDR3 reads CASSSRTGIVTEAFF. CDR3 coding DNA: TGTGCCAGCAGCTCAAGGACAGGGATTGTCACTGAAGCTTTCTTT. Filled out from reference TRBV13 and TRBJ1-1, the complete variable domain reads AAGVIQSPRHLIKEKRETATLKCYPIPRHDTVYWYQQGPGQDPQFLISFYEKMQSDKGSIPDRFSAQQFSDYHSELNMSSLELGDSALYFCASSSRTGIVTEAFFGQGTRLTVV.

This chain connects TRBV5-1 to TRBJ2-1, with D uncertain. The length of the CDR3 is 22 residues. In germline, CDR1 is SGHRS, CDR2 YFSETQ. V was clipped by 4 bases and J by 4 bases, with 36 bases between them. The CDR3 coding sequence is TGCGCCAGCAGCCTCAGTAGGCTCTCTGGACCCCTAACACCCCCGTCTTACAATGAGCAGTTCTTC. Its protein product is CASSLSRLSGPLTPPSYNEQFF.

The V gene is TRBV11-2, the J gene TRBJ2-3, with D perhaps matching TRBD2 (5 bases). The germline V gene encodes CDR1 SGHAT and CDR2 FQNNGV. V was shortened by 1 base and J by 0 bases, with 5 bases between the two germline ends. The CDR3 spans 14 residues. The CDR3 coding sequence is TGTGCCAGCAGCTTAGGGACTAGCACAGATACGCAGTATTTT. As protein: CASSLGTSTDTQYF.

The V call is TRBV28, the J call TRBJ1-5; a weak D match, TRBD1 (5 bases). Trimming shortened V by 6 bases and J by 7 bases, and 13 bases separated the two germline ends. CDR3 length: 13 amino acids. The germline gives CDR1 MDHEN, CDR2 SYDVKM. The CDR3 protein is CASRRGRGQPQHF. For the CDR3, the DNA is TGTGCCAGCAGGCGTGGAAGGGGCCAGCCCCAGCATTTT.

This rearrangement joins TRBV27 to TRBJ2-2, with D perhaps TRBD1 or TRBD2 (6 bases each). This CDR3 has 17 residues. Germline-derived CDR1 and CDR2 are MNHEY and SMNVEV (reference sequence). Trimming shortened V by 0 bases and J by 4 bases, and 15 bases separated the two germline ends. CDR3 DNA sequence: TGTGCCAGCAGTTTATCGAGGGGGGAGGTGGGCACCGGGGAGCTGTTTTTT. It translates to CASSLSRGEVGTGELFF.